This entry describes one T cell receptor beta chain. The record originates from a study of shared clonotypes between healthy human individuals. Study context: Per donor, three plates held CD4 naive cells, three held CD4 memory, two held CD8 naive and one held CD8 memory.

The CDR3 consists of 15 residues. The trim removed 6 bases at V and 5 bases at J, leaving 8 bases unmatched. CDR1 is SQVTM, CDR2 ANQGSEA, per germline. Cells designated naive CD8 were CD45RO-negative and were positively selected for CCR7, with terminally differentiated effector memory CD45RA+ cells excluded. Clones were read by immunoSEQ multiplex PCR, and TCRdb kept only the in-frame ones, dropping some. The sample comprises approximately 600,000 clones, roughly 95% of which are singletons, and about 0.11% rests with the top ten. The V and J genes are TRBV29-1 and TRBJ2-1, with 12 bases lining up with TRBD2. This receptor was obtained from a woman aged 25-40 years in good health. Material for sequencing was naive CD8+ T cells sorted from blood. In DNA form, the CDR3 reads TGCAGCGTGGACGGGACTAGCGGGTTCCACAATGAGCAGTTCTTC. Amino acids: CSVDGTSGFHNEQFF.